Below are 15 T cell receptor beta chains sequenced from a single sample in a study of blood T cell repertoires in COVID-19. Clones were sequenced by immunoSEQ multiplex PCR, and TCRdb holds only the in-frame ones, with some missing. Of about 140,000 clones in the sample, more than 75% were seen once. The sample consisted of peripheral blood. These receptors were collected from an elderly woman with acute or convalescent COVID-19.

V and J are TRBV27 and TRBJ1-1, with no clear D. Trimming cost V 9 bases and J 6 bases, with 17 bases left between them. This CDR3 has 13 residues. The germline CDR1 and CDR2 sequences are MNHEY and SMNVEV (reference sequence). The CDR3 DNA sequence: TGTGCCAGTTACGCACTGCATATGCCTGAAGCTTTCTTT. It translates to CASYALHMPEAFF.

V and J are TRBV18 and TRBJ2-3; D is undetermined. Germline assignment: CDR1 KGHSH and CDR2 LQKENI. Trimming left V 3 bases short and J 0 bases short, with 4 bases between. The CDR3 extends over 13 amino acids. As DNA, the CDR3 is TGTGCCAGCTCACCTCCTAGCACAGATACGCAGTATTTT. This sequence encodes CASSPPSTDTQYF.

This chain joins TRBV28 and TRBJ2-7; TRBD1 matches 11 bases. The CDR3 consists of 13 residues. The J segment lost 6 bases and the V segment lost 6 bases, leaving 4 bases of the junction unmatched. Germline CDR1 MDHEN, CDR2 SYDVKM. The CDR3 region has the DNA TGTGCCAGCAGGCACGGGACAGGGGGCGAGCAGTACTTC. Translating gives CASRHGTGGEQYF.

DNA of the CDR3: TGTGCCAGCAGCTTCCGGGACAGCGAACTTTTTTATGGCTACACCTTC. It yields the protein CASSFRDSELFYGYTF. The V and J genes are TRBV7-9 and TRBJ1-2; 7 nucleotides align to TRBD1. Trimming took 3 bases from V and 5 from J; bases not matched to a gene: 12. In germline, CDR1 is SEHNR, CDR2 FQNEAQ (reference sequence). This CDR3 comprises 16 residues.

This clone was counted only a few times. The chain is built from TRBV7-9 and TRBJ2-1; D perhaps matches TRBD2 (6 bases). Trimming took off 3 bases at V and 7 bases at J, with 10 bases between the two ends. This CDR3 comprises 13 residues. Germline V CDR1 and CDR2: SEHNR, FQNEAQ (reference sequence). This CDR3 reads CASSFLGRNEQFF. In DNA, the CDR3 is TGTGCCAGCAGCTTCCTAGGGAGGAATGAGCAGTTCTTC.

The V gene is TRBV2, the J gene TRBJ2-7, with 7 positions matching TRBD1. The length of the CDR3 is 12 residues. Looked up from germline, CDR1 is SNHLY and CDR2 is FYNNEI. J lost 3 bases, V lost 5 bases, and 1 base had no gene match. CDR3 amino acids: CASSRDSYEQYF. In nucleotides, the CDR3 is TGTGCCAGCAGTCGGGACAGCTACGAGCAGTACTTC.

The V gene is TRBV3-1 (or the pseudogene TRBV3-2), the J gene TRBJ2-5; D is possibly TRBD1 (5 bases). The germline gives CDR1 LGHDT, CDR2 YNNKEL (reference sequence). The CDR3 is 14 residues long. The germline V and J ends were trimmed by 1 base and 5 bases, with 11 bases remaining between them. In DNA form, the CDR3 reads TGTGCCAGCAGCCAAGCTGACAGAGTCGAGACCCAGTACTTC. Protein sequence: CASSQADRVETQYF.

The chain combines TRBV24-1 with TRBJ1-2, with D unresolved. This CDR3 is built from 14 residues. V lost 3 bases and J lost 8, with 15 bases in between. CDR1 and CDR2 from the germline V gene are KGHDR and SFDVKD. CDR3 nucleotide sequence: TGTGCCACCAGTGATCTCCTGGAAGGCGGGGGCTACACCTTC. Protein: CATSDLLEGGGYTF.

The genes are TRBV3-1 (or the pseudogene TRBV3-2) and TRBJ2-1, with D tentatively TRBD1 (5 bases). Germline V gene sequence: CDR1 LGHDT, CDR2 YNNKEL (reference sequence). The V gene lost 0 bases and the J gene lost 3 bases, with 9 bases spanning the gap. This CDR3 region has 15 residues. This CDR3 reads CASSQDRGHYNEQFF. CDR3 sequence (DNA): TGTGCCAGCAGCCAAGATAGGGGCCACTACAATGAGCAGTTCTTC.

The rearrangement links TRBV27 to TRBJ1-4, with D perhaps TRBD1 (6 bases). Between the trimmed V and J ends, which lost 3 bases and 0 bases, there was a span of 8 bases. The CDR3 totals 15 residues. Germline CDR1 reads MNHEY; CDR2 reads SMNVEV (reference sequence). CDR3 sequence reads: CASSFAGATNEKLFF. The CDR3 nucleotides are TGTGCCAGCAGTTTCGCAGGGGCAACTAATGAAAAACTGTTTTTT.

This clone has a handful of counts. CDR3 nucleotides: TGCAGTGCTACTAGGGGTTTTGGGGCTTTCTTT. As protein: CSATRGFGAFF. The chain carries TRBV20-1 and TRBJ1-1, with a possible D match to TRBD1 (5 bases). CDR3 length: 11 amino acids. Germline V gives CDR1 DFQATT, CDR2 SNEGSKA (reference sequence). Between the trimmed V and J ends, which lost 4 bases and 11 bases, there was a span of 14 bases.

This chain links TRBV28 with TRBJ2-7; 9 positions match TRBD1. Germline CDR1 reads MDHEN; CDR2 reads SYDVKM. The V gene end was trimmed by 6 bases and the J gene end by 7 bases; junction bases not matched to a gene: 10. The CDR3 spans 14 residues. CDR3 in DNA: TGTGCCAGCAGACTAGGGAACAGGGGGCGTGAGCAGTACTTC. Translating gives CASRLGNRGREQYF.

The chain couples TRBV10-1 to TRBJ2-1, with D possibly matching TRBD1 (6 bases). Per germline, CDR1 WNHNN and CDR2 SYGVQD (reference sequence). Trimming removed 3 bases at V and 2 bases at J, with 29 bases between. This CDR3 spans 21 amino acids. The CDR3 region has the DNA TGCGCCAGCAGTGATCTTATATTTGCCCTGACAGGCCGGCGACCCTACAATGAGCAGTTCTTC. As protein: CASSDLIFALTGRRPYNEQFF.

In its sample, this clone was seen a few times. This chain connects TRBV7-7 to TRBJ2-2, with 8 bases fitting TRBD1. CDR1 SSHAT and CDR2 FNYEAQ come from the germline V gene (reference sequence). The CDR3 runs 19 residues. V shed 3 bases, J shed 0 bases, and the junction held 12 bases outside the gene matches. Written as DNA, the CDR3 is TGTGCCAGCAGCTTGGTCCACAGGGGGTGGTATCCGAACACCGGGGAGCTGTTTTTT. Amino acid sequence: CASSLVHRGWYPNTGELFF.

J is TRBJ2-7 and V is TRBV27; tentative D call: TRBD1 (6 bases). V was shortened by 0 bases and J by 1 base, with 13 bases between the two germline ends. The CDR3 runs to 16 residues. From germline, CDR1 is MNHEY and CDR2 SMNVEV (reference sequence). This chain's CDR3 is CASSLSAGTKSYEQYF. The DNA for the CDR3 is TGTGCCAGCAGTTTATCGGCAGGGACAAAATCCTACGAGCAGTACTTC.